The table lists the clone carrying this T cell receptor beta chain with many counts. Its antigen is as yet unknown. The data belong to a study of glioma-infiltrating T cells. Study-level points and caveats: Very few CDR3 sequences were shared between tissue and blood.

Amplification of TCR alpha and beta CDR3 regions from RNA used iRepertoire nested multiplex PCR. TCRdb reprocessed the multiplex PCR reads via MiXCR and lists one record per CDR3 protein. Here the sample spans about 22,000 distinct CDR3 sequences, around 23% being singletons. This CDR3 is 14 amino acids long. Germline V gene data show CDR1 as DFQATT and CDR2 as SNEGSKA (reference sequence). Trimming shortened V by 2 bases and J by 2 bases, and 10 bases separated the two germline ends. The sequencing sample was made of glioma tissue, nonneoplastic brain tissue, or PBMCs (not recorded which). The origin of this receptor is a human donor with low-grade glioma or glioblastoma, undergoing nonglioma brain surgery, or in good health (not recorded which). The chain employs TRBV20-1 and TRBJ2-1; TRBD1 or TRBD2 may be the D gene (5 bases each). The CDR3 spells CSARSPGPYNEQFF. The DNA for the CDR3 is TGCAGTGCTAGAAGCCCGGGACCCTACAATGAGCAGTTCTTC.